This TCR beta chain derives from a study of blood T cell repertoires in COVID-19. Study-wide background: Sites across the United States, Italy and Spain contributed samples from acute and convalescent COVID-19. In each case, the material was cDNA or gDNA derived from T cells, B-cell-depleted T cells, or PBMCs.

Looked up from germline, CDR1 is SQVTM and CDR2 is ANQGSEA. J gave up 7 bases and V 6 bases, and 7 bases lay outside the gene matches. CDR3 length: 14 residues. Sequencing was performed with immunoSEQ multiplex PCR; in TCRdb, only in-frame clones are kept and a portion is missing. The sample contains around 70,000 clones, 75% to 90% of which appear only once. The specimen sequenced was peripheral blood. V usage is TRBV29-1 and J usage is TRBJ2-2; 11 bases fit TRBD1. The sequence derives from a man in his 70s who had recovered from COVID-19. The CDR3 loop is CSVSGTGGSGELFF. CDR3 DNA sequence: TGCAGCGTCTCCGGGACAGGGGGAAGCGGGGAGCTGTTTTTT.